This TCR beta chain was sequenced for a study of cytomegalovirus exposure and HLA in healthy donors. Study-wide results and caveats: Excluded were some V segments that proved indistinguishable, including TRBV6-2 and TRBV6-3. At a 0.05 false discovery rate, a later analysis found some 18,000 TCR beta sequences to be associated with HLA alleles.

Note on this clone: Its antigen is not known.

Trimming took 1 base from V and 1 from J, leaving 7 bases between them. The length of the CDR3 is 14 residues. Germline CDR1 MDHEN, CDR2 SYDVKM. The PCR made use of 60 Vbeta and 13 Jbeta primers. Sequencing was performed with immunoSEQ multiplex PCR; in TCRdb, only in-frame clones are kept and a portion is missing. In all, the sample yields 100,000 to 150,000 clones. The source is a man in his late teens or twenties in good health and CMV-seronegative. The chain recombines TRBV28 with TRBJ2-5; D gene ambiguous. Sequencing input: PBMCs. CDR3 bases: TGTGCCAGCAGTTTATCCGCTATCCAAGAGACCCAGTACTTC. Its protein is CASSLSAIQETQYF.